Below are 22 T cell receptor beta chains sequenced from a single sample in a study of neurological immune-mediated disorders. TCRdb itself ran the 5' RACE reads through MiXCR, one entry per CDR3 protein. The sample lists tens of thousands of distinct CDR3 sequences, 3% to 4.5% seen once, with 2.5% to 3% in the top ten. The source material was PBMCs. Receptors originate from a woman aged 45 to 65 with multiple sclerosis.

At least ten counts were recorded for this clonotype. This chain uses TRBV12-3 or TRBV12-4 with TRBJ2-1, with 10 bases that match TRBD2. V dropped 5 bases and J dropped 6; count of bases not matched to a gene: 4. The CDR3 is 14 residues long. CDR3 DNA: TGTGCCAGCAGTGGGTGGACTAGCGGCAATGAGCAGTTCTTC. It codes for CASSGWTSGNEQFF.

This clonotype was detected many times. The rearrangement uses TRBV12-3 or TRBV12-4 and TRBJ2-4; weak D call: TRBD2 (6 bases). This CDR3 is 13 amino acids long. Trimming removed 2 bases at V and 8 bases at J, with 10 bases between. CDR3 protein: CASSLPPGDIQYF. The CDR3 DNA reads TGTGCCAGCAGTTTACCGCCGGGAGACATTCAGTACTTC.

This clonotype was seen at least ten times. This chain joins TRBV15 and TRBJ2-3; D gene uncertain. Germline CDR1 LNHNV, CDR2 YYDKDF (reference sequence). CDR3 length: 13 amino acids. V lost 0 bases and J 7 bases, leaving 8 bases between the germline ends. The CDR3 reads CATSREDAYTQYF. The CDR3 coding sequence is TGTGCCACCAGCAGAGAGGATGCCTATACGCAGTATTTT.

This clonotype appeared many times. Here the CDR3 reads CASGSRGPPYEQYF. The CDR3 nucleotides are TGTGCCAGCGGGTCACGCGGACCCCCCTACGAGCAGTACTTC. The rearrangement uses TRBV7-2 and TRBJ2-7; D remains ambiguous. This CDR3 spans 14 amino acids. From germline, CDR1 is SGHTA and CDR2 FQGNSA. Trimming took 8 bases from V and 2 from J, leaving 16 bases between them.

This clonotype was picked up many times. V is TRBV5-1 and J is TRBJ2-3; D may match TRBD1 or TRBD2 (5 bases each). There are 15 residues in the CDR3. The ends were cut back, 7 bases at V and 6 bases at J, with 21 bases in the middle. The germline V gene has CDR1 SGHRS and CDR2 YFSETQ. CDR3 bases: TGCGCCAGCGGGACCGGCCTTACCATGGGGGATACGCAGTATTTT. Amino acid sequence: CASGTGLTMGDTQYF.

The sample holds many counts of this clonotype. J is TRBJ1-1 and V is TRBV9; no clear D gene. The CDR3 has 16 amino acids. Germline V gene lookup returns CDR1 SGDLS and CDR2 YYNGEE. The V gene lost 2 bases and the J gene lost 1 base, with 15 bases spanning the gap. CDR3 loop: CASSVGTANKNTEAFF. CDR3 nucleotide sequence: TGTGCCAGCAGCGTTGGAACAGCTAATAAGAACACTGAAGCTTTCTTT.

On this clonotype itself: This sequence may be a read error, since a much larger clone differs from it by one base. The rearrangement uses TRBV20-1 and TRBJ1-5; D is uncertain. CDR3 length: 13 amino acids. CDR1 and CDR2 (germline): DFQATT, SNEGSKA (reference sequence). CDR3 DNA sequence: TGCAGTGCTGGCGGGCGGAAAAGCCAGCCCCAGAATTTT. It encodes CSAGGRKSQPQNF.

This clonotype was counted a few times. CDR3 in amino acids: CASSPRRARSYEQYF. The CDR3 DNA follows: TGTGCCAGCAGCCCCCGACGGGCCCGGTCCTACGAGCAGTACTTC. The chain is built from TRBV7-2 and TRBJ2-7; D not certain. V was cut by 5 bases and J by 1 base, with 15 bases left in between. Germline V gene sequence: CDR1 SGHTA, CDR2 FQGNSA. The CDR3 contains 15 residues.

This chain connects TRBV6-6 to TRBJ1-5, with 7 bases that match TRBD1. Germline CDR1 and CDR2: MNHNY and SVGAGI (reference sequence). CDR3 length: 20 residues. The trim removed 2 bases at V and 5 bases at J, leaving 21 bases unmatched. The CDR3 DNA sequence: TGTGCCAGCAGTTACCCTACCAGACAGGGAACACCGGGGGGCCATCAGCCCCAGCATTTT. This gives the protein CASSYPTRQGTPGGHQPQHF.

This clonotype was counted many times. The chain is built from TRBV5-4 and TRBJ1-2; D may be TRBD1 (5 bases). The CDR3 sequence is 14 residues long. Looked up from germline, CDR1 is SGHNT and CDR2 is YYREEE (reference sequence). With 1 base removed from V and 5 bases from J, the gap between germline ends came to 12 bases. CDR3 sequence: CASSLTGAKYGYTF. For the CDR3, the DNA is TGTGCCAGCAGCTTGACCGGGGCCAAATATGGCTACACCTTC.

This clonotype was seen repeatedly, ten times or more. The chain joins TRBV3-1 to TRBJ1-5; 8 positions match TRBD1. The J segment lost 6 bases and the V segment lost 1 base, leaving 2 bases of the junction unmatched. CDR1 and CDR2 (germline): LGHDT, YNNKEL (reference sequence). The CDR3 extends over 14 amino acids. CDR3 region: CASSQAGGSQPQHF. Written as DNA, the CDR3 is TGTGCCAGCAGCCAAGCAGGGGGCAGTCAGCCCCAGCATTTT. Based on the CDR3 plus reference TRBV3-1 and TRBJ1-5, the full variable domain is DTAVSQTPKYLVTQMGNDKSIKCEQNLGHDTMYWYKQDSKKFLKIMFSYNNKELIINETVPNRFSPKSPDKAHLNLHINSLELGDSAVYFCASSQAGGSQPQHFGDGTRLSIL.

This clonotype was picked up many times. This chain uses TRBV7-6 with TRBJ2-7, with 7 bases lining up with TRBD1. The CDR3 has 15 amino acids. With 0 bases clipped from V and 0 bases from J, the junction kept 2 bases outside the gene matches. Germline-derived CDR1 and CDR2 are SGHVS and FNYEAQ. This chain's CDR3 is CASSLAQGNSYEQYF. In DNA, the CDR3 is TGTGCCAGCAGCTTAGCACAGGGGAACTCCTACGAGCAGTACTTC.

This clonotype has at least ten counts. The CDR3 region has the DNA TGTGCCAGCACCCCGGGGAATGAGCAGTTCTTC. It yields the protein CASTPGNEQFF. V gene TRBV12-3 or TRBV12-4 combines with J gene TRBJ2-1; maybe TRBD2 (5 bases). CDR3 length equals 11 residues. Trimming left V 7 bases short and J 7 bases short, with 8 bases between.

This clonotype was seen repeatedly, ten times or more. The CDR3 nucleotides read TGTGCCAGCAGCTTAGCCTCTGGGGGCAAGTACGAGCAGTACTTC. Encoded protein: CASSLASGGKYEQYF. The gene calls are TRBV7-2 and TRBJ2-7, with D perhaps matching TRBD1 (6 bases). The CDR3 runs 15 residues. Between the trimmed V and J ends, which lost 0 bases and 4 bases, there was a span of 13 bases. Germline V lookup: CDR1 SGHTA, CDR2 FQGNSA.

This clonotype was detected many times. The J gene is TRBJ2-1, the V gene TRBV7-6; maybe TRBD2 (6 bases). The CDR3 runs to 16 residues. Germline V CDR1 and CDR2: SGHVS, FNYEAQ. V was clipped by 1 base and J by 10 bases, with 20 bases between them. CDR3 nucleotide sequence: TGTGCCAGCAGCTTAGAATTGGAGGGGCTAGTCGTAGAGCAGTTCTTC. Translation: CASSLELEGLVVEQFF.

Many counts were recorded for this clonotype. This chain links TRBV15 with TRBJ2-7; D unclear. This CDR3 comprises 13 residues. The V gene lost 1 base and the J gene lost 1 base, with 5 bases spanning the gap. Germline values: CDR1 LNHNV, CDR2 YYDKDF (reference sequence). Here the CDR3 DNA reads TGTGCCACCAGCAGAGCTAGGTCCTACGAGCAGTACTTC. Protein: CATSRARSYEQYF.

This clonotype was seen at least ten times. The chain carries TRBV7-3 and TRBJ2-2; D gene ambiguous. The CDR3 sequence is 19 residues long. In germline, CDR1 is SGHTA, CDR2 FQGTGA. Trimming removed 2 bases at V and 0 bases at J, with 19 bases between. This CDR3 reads CASSLPPNRYDANTGELFF. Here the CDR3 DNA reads TGTGCCAGCAGCTTACCGCCTAACAGATACGACGCGAACACCGGGGAGCTGTTTTTT. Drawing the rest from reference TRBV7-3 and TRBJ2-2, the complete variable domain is GAGVSQTPSNKVTEKGKYVELRCDPISGHTALYWYRQSLGQGPEFLIYFQGTGAADDSGLPNDRFFAVRPEGSVSTLKIQRTERGDSAVYLCASSLPPNRYDANTGELFFGEGSRLTVL.

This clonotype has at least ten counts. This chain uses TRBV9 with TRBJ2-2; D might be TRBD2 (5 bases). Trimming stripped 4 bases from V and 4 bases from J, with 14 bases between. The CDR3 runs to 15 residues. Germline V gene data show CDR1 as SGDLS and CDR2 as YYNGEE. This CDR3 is CASSPRREGTGELFF. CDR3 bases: TGTGCCAGCAGCCCGCGACGCGAGGGCACCGGGGAGCTGTTTTTT.

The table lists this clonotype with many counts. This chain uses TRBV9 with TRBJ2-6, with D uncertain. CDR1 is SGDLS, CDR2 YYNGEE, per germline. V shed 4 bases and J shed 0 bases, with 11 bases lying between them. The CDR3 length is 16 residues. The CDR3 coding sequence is TGTGCCAGCAGCCCGACTGACAACTCTGGGGCCAACGTCCTGACTTTC. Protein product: CASSPTDNSGANVLTF.

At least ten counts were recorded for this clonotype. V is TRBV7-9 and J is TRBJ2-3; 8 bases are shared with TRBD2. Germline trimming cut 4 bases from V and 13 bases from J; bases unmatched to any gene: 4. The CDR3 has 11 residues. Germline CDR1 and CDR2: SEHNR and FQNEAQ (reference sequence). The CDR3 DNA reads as TGTGCCAGCAGCTCCGGGACTAGAAAGTATTTT. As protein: CASSSGTRKYF. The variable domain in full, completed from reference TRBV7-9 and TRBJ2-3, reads DTGVSQNPRHKITKRGQNVTFRCDPISEHNRLYWYRQTLGQGPEFLTYFQNEAQLEKSRLLSDRFSAERPKGSFSTLEIQRTEQGDSAMYLCASSSGTRKYFGPGTRLTVL.

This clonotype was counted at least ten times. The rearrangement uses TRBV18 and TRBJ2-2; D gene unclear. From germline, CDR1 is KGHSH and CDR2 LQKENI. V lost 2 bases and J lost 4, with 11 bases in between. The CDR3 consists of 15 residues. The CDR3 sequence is CASSPVLLGTGELFF. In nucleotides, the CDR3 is TGTGCCAGCTCACCAGTACTTTTGGGCACCGGGGAGCTGTTTTTT.

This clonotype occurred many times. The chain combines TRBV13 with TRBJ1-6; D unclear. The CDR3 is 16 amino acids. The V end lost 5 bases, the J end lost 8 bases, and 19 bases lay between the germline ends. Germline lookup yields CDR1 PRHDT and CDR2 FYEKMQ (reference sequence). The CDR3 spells CASSQVSDQKDSPLHF. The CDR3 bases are TGTGCCAGCAGCCAAGTGTCGGACCAAAAGGATTCACCCCTCCACTTT.